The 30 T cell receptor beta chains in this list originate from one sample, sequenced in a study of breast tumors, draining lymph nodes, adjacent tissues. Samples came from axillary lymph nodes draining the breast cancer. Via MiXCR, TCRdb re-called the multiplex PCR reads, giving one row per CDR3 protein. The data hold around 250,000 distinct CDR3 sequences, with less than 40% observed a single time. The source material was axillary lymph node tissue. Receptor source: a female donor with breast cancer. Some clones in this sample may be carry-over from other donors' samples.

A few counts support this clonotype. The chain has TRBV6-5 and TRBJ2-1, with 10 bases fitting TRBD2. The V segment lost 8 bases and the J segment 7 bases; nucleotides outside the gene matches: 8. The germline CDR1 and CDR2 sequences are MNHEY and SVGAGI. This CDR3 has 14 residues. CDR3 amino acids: CASEIAGGDNEQFF. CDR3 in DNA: TGTGCCAGCGAGATAGCGGGAGGCGATAATGAGCAGTTCTTC.

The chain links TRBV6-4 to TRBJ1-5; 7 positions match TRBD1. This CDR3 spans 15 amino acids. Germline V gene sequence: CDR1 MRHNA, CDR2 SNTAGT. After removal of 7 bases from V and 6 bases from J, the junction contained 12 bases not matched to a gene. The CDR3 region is CASILTGPPFQPQHF. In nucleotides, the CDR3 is TGTGCCAGCATTCTGACAGGGCCCCCTTTTCAGCCCCAGCATTTT.

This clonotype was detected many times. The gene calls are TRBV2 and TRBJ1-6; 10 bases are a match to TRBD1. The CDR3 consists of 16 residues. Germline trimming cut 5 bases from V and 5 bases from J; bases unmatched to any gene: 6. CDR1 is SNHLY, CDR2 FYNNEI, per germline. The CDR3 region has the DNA TGTGCCAGCAGTTTTGGACAGGGGGGCAATAATTCACCCCTCCACTTT. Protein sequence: CASSFGQGGNNSPLHF.

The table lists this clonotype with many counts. The CDR3 is CASSEEASGRSEQYF. CDR3 DNA sequence: TGTGCCAGCAGTGAAGAGGCTAGCGGGAGATCCGAGCAGTACTTC. This chain uses TRBV2 with TRBJ2-7, with TRBD2 identical over 10 bases. Germline V gives CDR1 SNHLY, CDR2 FYNNEI. V trimming: 1 base; J trimming: 6 bases; junction bases outside the gene matches: 6. This CDR3 comprises 15 residues.

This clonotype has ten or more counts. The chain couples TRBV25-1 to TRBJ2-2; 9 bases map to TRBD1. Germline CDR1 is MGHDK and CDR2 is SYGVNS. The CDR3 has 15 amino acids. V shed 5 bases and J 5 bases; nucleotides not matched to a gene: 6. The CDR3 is CASSPPGTGTGELFF. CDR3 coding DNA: TGTGCCAGCAGTCCGCCCGGGACAGGGACCGGGGAGCTGTTTTTT.

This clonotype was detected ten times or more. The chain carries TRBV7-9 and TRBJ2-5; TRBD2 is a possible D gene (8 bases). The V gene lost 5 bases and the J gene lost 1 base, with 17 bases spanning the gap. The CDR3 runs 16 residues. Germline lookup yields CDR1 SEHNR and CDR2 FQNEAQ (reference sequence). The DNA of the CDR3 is TGTGCCAGCAGCCTCGGGACTAGGGGGCCCCAAGAGACCCAGTACTTC. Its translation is CASSLGTRGPQETQYF.

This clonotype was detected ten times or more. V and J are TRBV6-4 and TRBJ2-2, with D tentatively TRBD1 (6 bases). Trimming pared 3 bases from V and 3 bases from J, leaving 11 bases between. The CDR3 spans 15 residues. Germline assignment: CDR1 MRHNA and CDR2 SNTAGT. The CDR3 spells CASSEVGADTGELFF. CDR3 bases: TGTGCCAGCAGTGAGGTGGGGGCGGACACCGGGGAGCTGTTTTTT.

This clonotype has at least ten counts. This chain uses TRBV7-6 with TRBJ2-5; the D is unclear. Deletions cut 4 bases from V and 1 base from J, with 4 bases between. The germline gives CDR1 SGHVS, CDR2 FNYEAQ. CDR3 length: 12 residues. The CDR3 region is CASSSSQETQYF. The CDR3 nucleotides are TGTGCCAGCAGCTCCTCCCAAGAGACCCAGTACTTC. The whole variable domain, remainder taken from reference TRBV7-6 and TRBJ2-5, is GAGVSQSPRYKVTKRGQDVALRCDPISGHVSLYWYRQALGQGPEFLTYFNYEAQQDKSGLPNDRFSAERPEGSISTLTIQRTEQRDSAMYRCASSSSQETQYFGPGTRLLVL.

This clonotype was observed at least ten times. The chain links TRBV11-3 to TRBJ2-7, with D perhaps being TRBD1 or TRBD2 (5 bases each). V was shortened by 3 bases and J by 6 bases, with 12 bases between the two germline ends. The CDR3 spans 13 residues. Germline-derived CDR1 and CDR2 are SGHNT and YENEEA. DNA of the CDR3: TGTGCCAGCAGCTTGAGGGACGTCGGCGAGCAGTACTTC. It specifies CASSLRDVGEQYF.

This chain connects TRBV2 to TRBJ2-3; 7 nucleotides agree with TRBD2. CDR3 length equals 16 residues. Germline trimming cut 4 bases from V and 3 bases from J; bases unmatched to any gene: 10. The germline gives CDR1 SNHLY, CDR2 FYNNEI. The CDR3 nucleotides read TGTGCCAGCAGTGCCGTGGGAGGGAGCGGAACAGATACGCAGTATTTT. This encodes CASSAVGGSGTDTQYF.

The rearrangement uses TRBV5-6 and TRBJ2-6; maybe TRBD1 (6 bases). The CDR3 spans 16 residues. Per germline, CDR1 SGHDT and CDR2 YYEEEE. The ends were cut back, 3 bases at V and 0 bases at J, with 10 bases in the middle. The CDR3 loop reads CASSSQGLSGANVLTF. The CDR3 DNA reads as TGTGCCAGCAGCTCACAGGGCCTCTCTGGGGCCAACGTCCTGACTTTC.

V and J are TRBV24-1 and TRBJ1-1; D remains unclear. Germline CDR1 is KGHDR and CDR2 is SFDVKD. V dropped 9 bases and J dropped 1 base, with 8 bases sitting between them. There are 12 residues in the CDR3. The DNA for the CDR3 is TGTGCCACCGGAACGGCGAACACTGAAGCTTTCTTT. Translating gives CATGTANTEAFF.

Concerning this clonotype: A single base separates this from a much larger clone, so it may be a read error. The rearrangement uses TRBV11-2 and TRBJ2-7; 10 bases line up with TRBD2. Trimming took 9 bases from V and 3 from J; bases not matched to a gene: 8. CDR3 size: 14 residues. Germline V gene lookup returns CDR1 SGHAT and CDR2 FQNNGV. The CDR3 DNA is TGTGCCAGTAAGCTGGCTAGCGGGGGCTACGAGCAGTACTTC. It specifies CASKLASGGYEQYF.

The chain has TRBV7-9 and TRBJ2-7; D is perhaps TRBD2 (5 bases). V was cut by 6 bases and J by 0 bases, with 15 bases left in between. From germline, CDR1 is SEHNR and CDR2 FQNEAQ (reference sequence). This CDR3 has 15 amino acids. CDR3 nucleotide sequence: TGTGCCAGCAGAATAGTCAATAGCGACTCCTACGAGCAGTACTTC. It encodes CASRIVNSDSYEQYF.

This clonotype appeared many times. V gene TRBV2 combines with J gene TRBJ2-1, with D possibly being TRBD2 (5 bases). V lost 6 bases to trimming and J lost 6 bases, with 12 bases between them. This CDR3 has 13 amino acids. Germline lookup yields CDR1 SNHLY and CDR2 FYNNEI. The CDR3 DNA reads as TGTGCCAGCAGGGAGGACCGACTCAATGAGCAGTTCTTC. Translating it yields CASREDRLNEQFF. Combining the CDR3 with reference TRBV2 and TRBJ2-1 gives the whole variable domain EPEVTQTPSHQVTQMGQEVILRCVPISNHLYFYWYRQILGQKVEFLVSFYNNEISEKSEIFDDQFSVERPDGSNFTLKIRSTKLEDSAMYFCASREDRLNEQFFGPGTRLTVL.

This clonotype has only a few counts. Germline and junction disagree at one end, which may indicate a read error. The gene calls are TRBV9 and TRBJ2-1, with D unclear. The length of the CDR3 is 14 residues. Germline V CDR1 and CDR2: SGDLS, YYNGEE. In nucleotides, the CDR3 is TGTGCCAGCAGCGTAGGGGGAACCTACAATGAGCAGTCCTTC. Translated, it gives CASSVGGTYNEQSF.

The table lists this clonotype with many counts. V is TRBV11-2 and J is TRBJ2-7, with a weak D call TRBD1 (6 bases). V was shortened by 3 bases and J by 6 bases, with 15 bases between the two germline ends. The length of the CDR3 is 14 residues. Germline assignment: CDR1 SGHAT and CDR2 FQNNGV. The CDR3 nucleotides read TGTGCCAGCAGCTTTGGAGGCAGGGGTGGCGAGCAGTACTTC. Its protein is CASSFGGRGGEQYF.

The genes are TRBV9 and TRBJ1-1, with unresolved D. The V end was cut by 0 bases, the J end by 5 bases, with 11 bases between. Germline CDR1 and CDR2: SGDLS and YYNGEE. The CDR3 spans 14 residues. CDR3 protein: CASSVEPHPTEAFF. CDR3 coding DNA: TGTGCCAGCAGCGTAGAGCCCCACCCAACTGAAGCTTTCTTT.

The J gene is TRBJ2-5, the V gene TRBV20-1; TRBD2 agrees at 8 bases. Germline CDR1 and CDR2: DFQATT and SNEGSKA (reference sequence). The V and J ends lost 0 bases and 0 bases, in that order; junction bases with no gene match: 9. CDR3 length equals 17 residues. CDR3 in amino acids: CSARDGAGGSYQETQYF. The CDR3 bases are TGCAGTGCTAGAGATGGGGCGGGAGGATCGTACCAAGAGACCCAGTACTTC.

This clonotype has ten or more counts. CDR3 residues: CASREDNQPQHF. The CDR3 DNA sequence: TGTGCCAGCAGGGAGGACAATCAGCCCCAGCATTTT. The chain combines TRBV2 with TRBJ1-5; D is unclear. This CDR3 region has 12 residues. Trimming took off 6 bases at V and 3 bases at J, with 6 bases between the two ends. Germline CDR1 reads SNHLY; CDR2 reads FYNNEI. The whole variable domain, remainder taken from reference TRBV2 and TRBJ1-5, is EPEVTQTPSHQVTQMGQEVILRCVPISNHLYFYWYRQILGQKVEFLVSFYNNEISEKSEIFDDQFSVERPDGSNFTLKIRSTKLEDSAMYFCASREDNQPQHFGDGTRLSIL.

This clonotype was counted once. In DNA, the CDR3 is TGTGCCAGCAGCCAGGGCCACGACGCCCAGTACTTC. Its protein is CASSQGHDAQYF. The chain is built from TRBV4-2 and TRBJ2-5, with D hard to call. Germline V gives CDR1 LGHNA, CDR2 YNFKEQ. The V end lost 3 bases, the J end lost 9 bases, and 11 bases lay between the germline ends. The CDR3 loop spans 12 amino acids.

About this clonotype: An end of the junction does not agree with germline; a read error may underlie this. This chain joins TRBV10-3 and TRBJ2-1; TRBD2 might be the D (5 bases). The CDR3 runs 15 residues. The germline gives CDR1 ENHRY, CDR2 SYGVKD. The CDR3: CAISKSRDTYNEQFF. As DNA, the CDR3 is TGTGCCATCAGTAAGTCTCGGGATACCTACAATGAGCAGTTCTTC.

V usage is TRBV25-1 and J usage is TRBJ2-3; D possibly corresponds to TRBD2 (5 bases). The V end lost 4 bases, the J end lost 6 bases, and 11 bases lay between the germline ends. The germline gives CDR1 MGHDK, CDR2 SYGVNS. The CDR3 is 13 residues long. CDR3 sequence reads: CASSGSSGDTQYF. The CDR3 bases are TGTGCCAGCAGTGGATCCTCGGGGGATACGCAGTATTTT.

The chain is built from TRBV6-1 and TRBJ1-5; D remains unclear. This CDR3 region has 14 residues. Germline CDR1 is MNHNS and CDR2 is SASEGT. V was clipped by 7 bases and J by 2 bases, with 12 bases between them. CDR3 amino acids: CASNLVGGNQPQHF. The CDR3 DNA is TGTGCCAGCAACCTAGTCGGAGGCAATCAGCCCCAGCATTTT.

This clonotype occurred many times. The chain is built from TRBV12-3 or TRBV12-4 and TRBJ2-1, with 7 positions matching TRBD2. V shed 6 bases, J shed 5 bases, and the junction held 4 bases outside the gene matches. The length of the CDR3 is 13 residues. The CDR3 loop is CASSPTSHNEQFF. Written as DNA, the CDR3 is TGTGCCAGCAGCCCGACTAGCCACAATGAGCAGTTCTTC.

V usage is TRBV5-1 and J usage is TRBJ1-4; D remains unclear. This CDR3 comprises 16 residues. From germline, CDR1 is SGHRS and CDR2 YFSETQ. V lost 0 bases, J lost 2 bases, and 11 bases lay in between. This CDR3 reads CASSLEAGGTNEKLFF. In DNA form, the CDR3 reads TGCGCCAGCAGCTTGGAGGCGGGAGGCACTAATGAAAAACTGTTTTTT. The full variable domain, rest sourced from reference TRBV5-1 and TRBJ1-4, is KAGVTQTPRYLIKTRGQQVTLSCSPISGHRSVSWYQQTPGQGLQFLFEYFSETQRNKGNFPGRFSGRQFSNSRSEMNVSTLELGDSALYLCASSLEAGGTNEKLFFGSGTQLSVL.

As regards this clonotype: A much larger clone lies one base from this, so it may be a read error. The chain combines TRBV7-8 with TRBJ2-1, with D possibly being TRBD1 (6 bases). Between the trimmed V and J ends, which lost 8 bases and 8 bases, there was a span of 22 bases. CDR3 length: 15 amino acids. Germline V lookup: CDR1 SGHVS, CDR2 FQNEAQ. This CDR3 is CASSYRDNQRDEQFF. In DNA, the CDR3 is TGTGCCAGCTCTTATCGGGACAACCAACGGGATGAGCAGTTCTTC.

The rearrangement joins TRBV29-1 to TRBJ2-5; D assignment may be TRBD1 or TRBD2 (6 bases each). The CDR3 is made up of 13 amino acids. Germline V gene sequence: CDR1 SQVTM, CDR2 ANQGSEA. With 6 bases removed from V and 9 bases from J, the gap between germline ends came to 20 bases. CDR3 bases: TGCAGCGTAGCTCATGGAGGGGGGATGGCCCAGTACTTC. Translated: CSVAHGGGMAQYF.

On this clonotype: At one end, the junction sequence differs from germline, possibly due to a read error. CDR3 sequence reads: CSAVGPTNTGELLF. CDR3 bases: TGCAGTGCTGTCGGGCCCACTAACACCGGGGAGCTGCTCTTT. This chain joins TRBV20-1 and TRBJ2-2; TRBD2 might be the D (5 bases). Germline V gives CDR1 DFQATT, CDR2 SNEGSKA (reference sequence). CDR3 size: 14 residues.

CDR3 in amino acids: CAGVQGRNTEAFF. The CDR3 DNA reads as TGTGCCGGGGTGCAGGGTAGGAACACTGAAGCTTTCTTT. This sequence joins TRBV2 and TRBJ1-1; perhaps TRBD1 as D (5 bases). The length of the CDR3 is 13 residues. Germline lookup yields CDR1 SNHLY and CDR2 FYNNEI. The V end lost 11 bases, the J end lost 1 base, and 14 bases lay between the germline ends.